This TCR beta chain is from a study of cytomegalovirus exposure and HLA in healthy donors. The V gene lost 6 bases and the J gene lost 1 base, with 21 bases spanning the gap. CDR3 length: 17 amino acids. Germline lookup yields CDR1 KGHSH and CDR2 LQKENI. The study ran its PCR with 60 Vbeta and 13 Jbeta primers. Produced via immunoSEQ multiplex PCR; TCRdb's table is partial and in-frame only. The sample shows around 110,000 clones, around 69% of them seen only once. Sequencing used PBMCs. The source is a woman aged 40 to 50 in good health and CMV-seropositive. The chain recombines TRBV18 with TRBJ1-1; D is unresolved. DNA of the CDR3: TGTGCCAGCTCCCAACAGTGGATTGGTCCCGGGAACACTGAAGCTTTCTTT. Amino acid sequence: CASSQQWIGPGNTEAFF.